The next 17 T cell receptor beta chains were all read from a single sample in a study of blood T cell repertoires in COVID-19. Assay used: immunoSEQ multiplex PCR; TCRdb lists only in-frame clones, some missing. The sample contains about 140,000 clones, roughly 84% of which appear only once. The sequenced material came from peripheral blood. The receptors derive from a human donor in a cohort sampled during active COVID-19.

The rearrangement links TRBV11-3 to TRBJ2-5, with 9 bases fitting TRBD1. Germline V gene data show CDR1 as SGHNT and CDR2 as YENEEA. The CDR3 consists of 15 residues. With 5 bases clipped from V and 5 bases from J, the junction kept 9 bases outside the gene matches. The CDR3, as DNA: TGTGCCAGCAGCCCTAGGACAGGGGAGGTGGAGACCCAGTACTTC. It specifies CASSPRTGEVETQYF.

The chain carries TRBV19 and TRBJ2-1, with 9 bases that match TRBD1. The CDR3 has 18 amino acids. The ends lost 1 base at V and 2 bases at J; junction bases unmatched: 9. Germline loops: CDR1 LNHDA, CDR2 SQIVND (reference sequence). The CDR3 loop reads CASSIVGQGVGPYNEQFF. CDR3 in DNA: TGTGCCAGTAGTATAGTGGGACAGGGTGTCGGACCCTACAATGAGCAGTTCTTC.

The rearrangement links TRBV19 to TRBJ2-7; 7 nucleotides match TRBD1. The CDR3 is 13 amino acids. Trimming at V came to 1 base and at J to 12 bases, leaving 9 bases not matched to a gene. Per the germline V gene, CDR1 is LNHDA and CDR2 is SQIVND (reference sequence). The CDR3 DNA is TGTGCCAGTAGTATAGGAACAGGGGAGTCGACGTACTTC. Translation: CASSIGTGESTYF.

The chain joins TRBV19 to TRBJ2-1; D might be TRBD2 (6 bases). The V gene lost 6 bases and the J gene lost 9 bases, with 6 bases spanning the gap. Germline-derived CDR1 and CDR2 are LNHDA and SQIVND (reference sequence). CDR3 size: 10 residues. In DNA, the CDR3 is TGTGCCAGTAGCGGGGGTGAGCAGTTCTTC. Translating gives CASSGGEQFF. The full variable domain, rest sourced from reference TRBV19 and TRBJ2-1, is DGGITQSPKYLFRKEGQNVTLSCEQNLNHDAMYWYRQDPGQGLRLIYYSQIVNDFQKGDIAEGYSVSREKKESFPLTVTSAQKNPTAFYLCASSGGEQFFGPGTRLTVL.

The J gene is TRBJ2-2, the V gene TRBV5-4; TRBD2 matches 9 bases. Germline values: CDR1 SGHNT, CDR2 YYREEE (reference sequence). The CDR3 contains 16 residues. V trimming: 0 bases; J trimming: 3 bases; junction bases outside the gene matches: 3. The CDR3 sequence is CASSLGLADYTGELFF. The CDR3 bases are TGTGCCAGCAGCTTGGGACTAGCGGACTACACCGGGGAGCTGTTTTTT.

This chain connects TRBV18 to TRBJ1-4, with a tentative D call TRBD1 (6 bases). V gave up 5 bases and J gave up 3 bases, with 13 bases separating them. CDR1 and CDR2 from the germline V gene are KGHSH and LQKENI. This CDR3 region has 15 residues. The CDR3, as DNA: TGTGCCAGCTCAGGCCGGGACACTCCTAATGAAAAACTGTTTTTT. Translated: CASSGRDTPNEKLFF.

The V gene is TRBV25-1, the J gene TRBJ2-1; D call uncertain. From germline, CDR1 is MGHDK and CDR2 SYGVNS. This CDR3 contains 14 residues. V lost 2 bases, J lost 7 bases, and 12 bases lay in between. CDR3 nucleotide sequence: TGTGCCAGCAGTGAAGCGAGAGTCAAAAATGAGCAGTTCTTC. Its protein product is CASSEARVKNEQFF.

The chain couples TRBV7-2 to TRBJ2-4; weak D call: TRBD2 (6 bases). CDR1 SGHTA and CDR2 FQGNSA come from the germline V gene. Trimming left V 5 bases short and J 6 bases short, with 17 bases between. The CDR3 runs to 15 residues. CDR3 coding DNA: TGTGCCAGCAGCACCCGGGGAGGCCAGGGAAACATTCAGTACTTC. This translates into CASSTRGGQGNIQYF.

This clone was counted only a few times. The V and J genes are TRBV7-6 and TRBJ1-6; 9 positions match TRBD1. Germline V lookup: CDR1 SGHVS, CDR2 FNYEAQ. V shed 1 base and J 9 bases; nucleotides not matched to a gene: 7. CDR3 length equals 16 residues. The CDR3 DNA reads as TGTGCCAGCAGCTTAGAGTCCGGGACAGGGCTTTCACCCCTCCACTTT. This gives the protein CASSLESGTGLSPLHF. The variable domain in full, with the rest retrieved from reference TRBV7-6 and TRBJ1-6, is GAGVSQSPRYKVTKRGQDVALRCDPISGHVSLYWYRQALGQGPEFLTYFNYEAQQDKSGLPNDRFSAERPEGSISTLTIQRTEQRDSAMYRCASSLESGTGLSPLHFGNGTRLTVT.

The table lists this clone with a few counts. The chain recombines TRBV29-1 with TRBJ1-1; possible D gene TRBD1, 6 bases. Germline loops: CDR1 SQVTM, CDR2 ANQGSEA. Trimming removed 3 bases from V and 4 bases from J, with 9 bases in between. The CDR3 extends over 12 amino acids. CDR3 residues: CSVDNRVTEAFF. The CDR3 bases are TGCAGCGTTGATAACAGGGTCACTGAAGCTTTCTTT.

Only a few counts were recorded for this clone. V gene TRBV12-3 or TRBV12-4 combines with J gene TRBJ2-2; D ambiguous. The CDR3 has 13 residues. The V end was cut by 3 bases, the J end by 6 bases, with 8 bases between. The CDR3 coding sequence is TGTGCCAGCAGTTTTTTGGAGTCCGGGGAGCTGTTTTTT. This encodes CASSFLESGELFF.

The J gene is TRBJ2-1, the V gene TRBV9, with TRBD2 as a possible D gene (7 bases). CDR3 length: 14 residues. Germline V gene lookup returns CDR1 SGDLS and CDR2 YYNGEE. CDR3: CASGAGASYNEQFF. Here the CDR3 DNA reads TGTGCGTCGGGGGCGGGAGCTTCCTACAATGAGCAGTTCTTC. The full variable domain, completed using reference TRBV9 and TRBJ2-1, is DSGVTQTPKHLITATGQRVTLRCSPRSGDLSVYWYQQSLDQGLQFLIQYYNGEERAKGNILERFSAQQFPDLHSELNLSSLELGDSALYFCASGAGASYNEQFFGPGTRLTVL.

V and J are TRBV11-2 and TRBJ1-5; D gene ambiguous. Germline V gene sequence: CDR1 SGHAT, CDR2 FQNNGV. The ends were cut back, 1 base at V and 3 bases at J, with 10 bases in the middle. CDR3 length: 15 residues. Written as DNA, the CDR3 is TGTGCCAGCAGCTTAGGGGCGTCACTCAATCAGCCCCAGCATTTT. It specifies CASSLGASLNQPQHF.

The chain uses TRBV15 and TRBJ2-3, with a tentative D call TRBD2 (5 bases). Germline CDR1 is LNHNV and CDR2 is YYDKDF (reference sequence). CDR3 size: 16 residues. The V end lost 0 bases, the J end lost 1 base, and 11 bases lay between the germline ends. CDR3 region: CATSRDPGSGTDTQYF. CDR3 in DNA: TGTGCCACCAGCAGAGATCCAGGTAGCGGCACAGATACGCAGTATTTT.

This clone was detected a few times. The chain employs TRBV5-6 and TRBJ2-5, with a weak D call TRBD1 (5 bases). This CDR3 is built from 17 residues. V lost 0 bases and J lost 2, with 17 bases in between. Germline V gene data show CDR1 as SGHDT and CDR2 as YYEEEE. CDR3 nucleotide sequence: TGTGCCAGCAGCTTGGATTCCAGGGTTGGGGTGCAAGAGACCCAGTACTTC. It codes for CASSLDSRVGVQETQYF.

This rearrangement joins TRBV10-3 to TRBJ1-2, with 8 bases identical to TRBD1. Trimming cost V 4 bases and J 5 bases; bases outside gene matches: 6. Per the germline V gene, CDR1 is ENHRY and CDR2 is SYGVKD. The CDR3 consists of 14 residues. The CDR3 protein is CAISGGTGDYGYTF. In DNA form, the CDR3 reads TGTGCCATCAGTGGGGGGACAGGAGATTATGGCTACACCTTC.

This chain links TRBV7-3 with TRBJ2-2; 11 bases match TRBD2. The CDR3 has 17 amino acids. Germline loops: CDR1 SGHTA, CDR2 FQGTGA. Trimming cost V 5 bases and J 0 bases; bases outside gene matches: 5. CDR3: CASSPGLAAANTGELFF. The CDR3 nucleotides are TGTGCCAGCAGCCCGGGACTAGCGGCAGCGAACACCGGGGAGCTGTTTTTT.